This entry concerns a single T cell receptor (beta chain). The data derive from a study of cytomegalovirus exposure and HLA in healthy donors. The primer mix had 60 Vbeta and 13 Jbeta primers. This table comes from immunoSEQ multiplex PCR, and its TCRdb copy is limited to in-frame clones, with some not included. Of about 120,000 clones detected, 80% appear once; the ten largest clones hold around 10%. The V gene lost 3 bases and the J gene lost 0 bases, with 9 bases spanning the gap. The V gene's germline CDR1 is SEHNR and CDR2 FQNEAQ (reference sequence). The length of the CDR3 is 14 residues. The TCR originated in a man aged 25 to 40 in good health and CMV-seropositive. Sequencing input: PBMCs. This chain joins TRBV7-9 and TRBJ2-7; the D is unclear. CDR3 in amino acids: CASSFYVSSYEQYF. For the CDR3, the DNA is TGTGCCAGCAGCTTCTATGTTAGCTCCTACGAGCAGTACTTC. Variable domain in full (rest from reference TRBV7-9 and TRBJ2-7): DTGVSQNPRHKITKRGQNVTFRCDPISEHNRLYWYRQTLGQGPEFLTYFQNEAQLEKSRLLSDRFSAERPKGSFSTLEIQRTEQGDSAMYLCASSFYVSSYEQYFGPGTRLTVT.